The 20 T cell receptor beta chains given below trace back to one sample, sequenced in a study of PD-1 blockade in classical Hodgkin lymphoma. Only in-frame clones appear in the TCRdb table, and some are missing; sequencing was by immunoSEQ multiplex PCR. The table records 39,000 or so clones, roughly 86% of them present only once. Each patient's relapse followed autologous stem cell transplantation, and brentuximab vedotin exposure varied. Sequenced here: peripheral blood mononuclear cells (PBMCs), sampled before the second cycle of nivolumab. Receptor source: a human donor with classical Hodgkin lymphoma.

The rearrangement links TRBV28 to TRBJ1-6; unclear D gene. From germline, CDR1 is MDHEN and CDR2 SYDVKM. The CDR3 has 15 amino acids. Trimming shortened V by 7 bases and J by 1 base, and 11 bases separated the two germline ends. The CDR3 coding sequence is TGTGCCAGCAACGCGTACAGATCCTATAATTCACCCCTCCACTTT. It encodes CASNAYRSYNSPLHF.

In the case of this clone: Within the sample, other DNA sequences also encode this same CDR3. The chain couples TRBV25-1 to TRBJ1-1; D is possibly TRBD1 (5 bases). V was trimmed by 6 bases and J by 0 bases, leaving 5 bases between them. CDR1 MGHDK and CDR2 SYGVNS come from the germline V gene. The CDR3 sequence is 12 residues long. CDR3 amino acids: CASSRVNTEAFF. CDR3 sequence (DNA): TGTGCCAGCAGCAGGGTGAACACTGAAGCTTTCTTT.

This clone occurred once. The gene calls are TRBV5-1 and TRBJ2-1; no definite D call. V was shortened by 2 bases and J by 4 bases, with 13 bases between the two germline ends. Germline V lookup: CDR1 SGHRS, CDR2 YFSETQ. The CDR3 has 15 amino acids. The CDR3: CASSFQVSPYNEQFF. The CDR3 nucleotides are TGCGCCAGCAGCTTCCAGGTGTCCCCTTACAATGAGCAGTTCTTC.

There are a few counts of this clone. CDR3 sequence reads: CASSWGGDSPLHF. CDR3 sequence (DNA): TGCGCCAGCAGCTGGGGGGGGGATTCACCCCTCCACTTT. The chain joins TRBV5-1 to TRBJ1-6; maybe TRBD1 (5 bases). V shed 3 bases and J shed 8 bases, with 9 bases lying between them. Germline loops: CDR1 SGHRS, CDR2 YFSETQ. The CDR3 runs 13 residues. The complete variable domain, with remaining parts taken from reference TRBV5-1 and TRBJ1-6, reads KAGVTQTPRYLIKTRGQQVTLSCSPISGHRSVSWYQQTPGQGLQFLFEYFSETQRNKGNFPGRFSGRQFSNSRSEMNVSTLELGDSALYLCASSWGGDSPLHFGNGTRLTVT.

The gene calls are TRBV4-3 and TRBJ1-4, with a possible D match to TRBD1 (5 bases). Trimming pared 1 base from V and 10 bases from J, leaving 10 bases between. Germline V gene sequence: CDR1 LGHNA, CDR2 YSLEER. The CDR3 runs 13 residues. CDR3 amino acids: CASSQVGTSKLFF. CDR3 nucleotides: TGCGCCAGCAGCCAAGTCGGGACTTCAAAACTGTTTTTT.

The chain uses TRBV29-1 and TRBJ2-1; 9 positions agree with TRBD2. V trimming: 5 bases; J trimming: 2 bases; junction bases outside the gene matches: 7. The germline V gene has CDR1 SQVTM and CDR2 ANQGSEA. CDR3 size: 15 residues. The DNA for the CDR3 is TGCAGCGTTCGTAGCGGGAGTACCGCCTACAATGAGCAGTTCTTC. Protein product: CSVRSGSTAYNEQFF.

The chain links TRBV6-5 to TRBJ2-5, with TRBD2 matching 10 bases. From germline, CDR1 is MNHEY and CDR2 SVGAGI. There are 14 residues in the CDR3. Trimming at V came to 6 bases and at J to 5 bases, leaving 6 bases not matched to a gene. The CDR3 DNA follows: TGTGCCAGCAGCCCCTCGGGACTAGCGGAGACCCAGTACTTC. Its protein product is CASSPSGLAETQYF.

The chain employs TRBV11-2 and TRBJ2-5, with D tentatively TRBD2 (5 bases). Between the trimmed V and J ends, which lost 0 bases and 5 bases, there was a span of 16 bases. This CDR3 is 16 amino acids long. Germline V gene lookup returns CDR1 SGHAT and CDR2 FQNNGV. The CDR3 loop reads CASSLDLTGSAETQYF. The CDR3 nucleotides are TGTGCCAGCAGCTTAGATCTAACGGGGTCTGCGGAGACCCAGTACTTC.

V is TRBV18 and J is TRBJ2-3; maybe TRBD1 (5 bases). Trimming removed 1 base from V and 4 bases from J, with 12 bases in between. The CDR3 consists of 15 residues. CDR1 is KGHSH, CDR2 LQKENI, per germline. The CDR3: CASSPRQGGSDTQYF. The CDR3 nucleotides read TGTGCCAGCTCACCACGGCAGGGTGGTTCAGATACGCAGTATTTT.

The chain joins TRBV18 to TRBJ1-1; 8 bases match TRBD1. CDR3 size: 16 residues. Germline-derived CDR1 and CDR2 are KGHSH and LQKENI. With V trimmed by 3 bases and J by 1 base, 7 bases remained unmatched. CDR3: CASSPDRGFSNTEAFF. The CDR3 nucleotides read TGTGCCAGCTCACCTGACAGGGGCTTTTCGAACACTGAAGCTTTCTTT.

The table lists this clone with a count of one. V usage is TRBV5-1 and J usage is TRBJ2-5; D unclear. Trimming shortened V by 4 bases and J by 3 bases, and 4 bases separated the two germline ends. The CDR3 sequence is 11 residues long. Germline CDR1 reads SGHRS; CDR2 reads YFSETQ. The CDR3 bases are TGCGCCAGCAGCATCAAAGAGACCCAGTACTTC. Translating gives CASSIKETQYF.

The chain couples TRBV27 to TRBJ1-5; D might be TRBD1 (5 bases). The CDR3 runs to 14 residues. The germline V and J ends were trimmed by 3 bases and 0 bases, with 6 bases remaining between them. Germline lookup yields CDR1 MNHEY and CDR2 SMNVEV (reference sequence). The CDR3 DNA is TGTGCCAGCAGTTTGGGGCATAGCAATCAGCCCCAGCATTTT. Translated, it gives CASSLGHSNQPQHF.

This chain links TRBV11-3 with TRBJ2-3; unclear D gene. Looked up from germline, CDR1 is SGHNT and CDR2 is YENEEA. Trimming stripped 5 bases from V and 3 bases from J, with 9 bases between. This CDR3 has 13 residues. CDR3 residues: CASSPRRTDTQYF. CDR3 in DNA: TGTGCCAGCAGCCCCCGCCGAACAGATACGCAGTATTTT. Looking up the rest from reference TRBV11-3 and TRBJ2-3 gives the full variable domain: EAGVVQSPRYKIIEKKQPVAFWCNPISGHNTLYWYLQNLGQGPELLIRYENEEAVDDSQLPKDRFSAERLKGVDSTLKIQPAELGDSAVYLCASSPRRTDTQYFGPGTRLTVL.

CDR3 amino acids: CASSPRQFSYEQYF. The CDR3, as DNA: TGTGCCAGCAGCCCTCGACAGTTCTCCTACGAGCAGTACTTC. The gene calls are TRBV14 and TRBJ2-7; tentative D call: TRBD1 (5 bases). The CDR3 runs to 14 residues. Trimming removed 4 bases from V and 0 bases from J, with 10 bases in between. Germline V gene sequence: CDR1 SGHDN, CDR2 FVKESK.

This clone was seen a few times. V and J are TRBV29-1 and TRBJ2-1, with D perhaps TRBD2 (5 bases). There are 11 residues in the CDR3. From germline, CDR1 is SQVTM and CDR2 ANQGSEA. Deletions cut 8 bases from V and 9 bases from J, with 14 bases between. The CDR3 DNA is TGCAGCCATAGGGAGCTGGGTGAGCAGTTCTTC. Translated: CSHRELGEQFF.

The chain's CDR3 is CSVETGIGELFF. CDR3 nucleotides: TGCAGCGTTGAAACAGGGATCGGGGAGCTGTTTTTT. The chain employs TRBV29-1 and TRBJ2-2; a possible D gene is TRBD1 (6 bases). Deletions cut 2 bases from V and 7 bases from J, with 8 bases between. The CDR3 sequence is 12 residues long. CDR1 is SQVTM, CDR2 ANQGSEA, per germline.

A note on this clone: In the same sample, other DNA sequences code for this CDR3. The chain carries TRBV15 and TRBJ1-1; D gene unclear. Trimming took 1 base from V and 2 from J, leaving 2 bases between them. Germline V lookup: CDR1 LNHNV, CDR2 YYDKDF (reference sequence). This CDR3 contains 12 residues. CDR3 sequence reads: CATSRVNTEAFF. CDR3 DNA: TGTGCCACCAGCAGAGTTAACACTGAAGCTTTCTTT.

This chain links TRBV6-1 with TRBJ2-5; D not resolved. From germline, CDR1 is MNHNS and CDR2 SASEGT. V lost 6 bases to trimming and J lost 5 bases, with 13 bases between them. CDR3 size: 13 residues. CDR3 loop: CASRSVAAETQYF. CDR3 in DNA: TGTGCCAGCAGGAGTGTAGCCGCCGAGACCCAGTACTTC.

The chain recombines TRBV7-2 with TRBJ2-7, with TRBD1 matching over 7 bases. The CDR3 is 13 amino acids. Per the germline V gene, CDR1 is SGHTA and CDR2 is FQGNSA. Trimming cost V 5 bases and J 2 bases; bases outside gene matches: 3. The CDR3 nucleotides are TGTGCCAGCAGCACGGACAGGACCTACGAGCAGTACTTC. It encodes CASSTDRTYEQYF.

The chain uses TRBV7-2 and TRBJ2-5; D not certain. Trimming left V 1 base short and J 1 base short, with 4 bases between. Germline-derived CDR1 and CDR2 are SGHTA and FQGNSA. The CDR3 is 13 amino acids. CDR3 DNA: TGTGCCAGCAGCTTAGATAGCCAAGAGACCCAGTACTTC. Residues: CASSLDSQETQYF.